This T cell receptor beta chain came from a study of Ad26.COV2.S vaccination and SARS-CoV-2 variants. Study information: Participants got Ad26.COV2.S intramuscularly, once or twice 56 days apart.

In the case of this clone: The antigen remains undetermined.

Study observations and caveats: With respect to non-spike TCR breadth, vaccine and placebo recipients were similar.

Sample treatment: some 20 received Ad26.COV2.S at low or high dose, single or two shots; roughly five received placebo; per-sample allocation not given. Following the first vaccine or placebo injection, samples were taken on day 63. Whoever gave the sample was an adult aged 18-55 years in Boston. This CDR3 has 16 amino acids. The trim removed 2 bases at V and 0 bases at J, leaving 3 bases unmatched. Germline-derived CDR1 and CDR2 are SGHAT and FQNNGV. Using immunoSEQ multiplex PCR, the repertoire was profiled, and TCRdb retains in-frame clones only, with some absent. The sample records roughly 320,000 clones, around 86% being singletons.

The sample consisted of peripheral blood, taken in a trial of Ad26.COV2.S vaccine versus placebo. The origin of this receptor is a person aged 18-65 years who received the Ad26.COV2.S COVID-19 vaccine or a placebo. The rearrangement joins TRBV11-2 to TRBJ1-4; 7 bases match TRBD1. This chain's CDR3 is CASSLMGTATNEKLFF. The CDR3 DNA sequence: TGTGCCAGCAGCTTAATGGGGACAGCAACTAATGAAAAACTGTTTTTT.